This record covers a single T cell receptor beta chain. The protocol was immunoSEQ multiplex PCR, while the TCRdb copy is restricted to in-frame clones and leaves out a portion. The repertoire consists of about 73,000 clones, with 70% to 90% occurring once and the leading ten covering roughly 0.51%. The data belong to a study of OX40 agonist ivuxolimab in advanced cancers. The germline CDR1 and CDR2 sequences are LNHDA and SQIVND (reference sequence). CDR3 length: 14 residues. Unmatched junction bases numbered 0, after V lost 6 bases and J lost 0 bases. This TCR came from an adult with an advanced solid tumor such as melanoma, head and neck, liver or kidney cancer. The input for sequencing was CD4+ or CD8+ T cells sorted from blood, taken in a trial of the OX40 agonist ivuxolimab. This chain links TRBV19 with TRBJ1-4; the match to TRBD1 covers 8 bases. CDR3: CASRGQATNEKLFF. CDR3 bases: TGTGCCAGTAGGGGACAGGCAACTAATGAAAAACTGTTTTTT.